The clone carrying this TCR beta chain has more than one count but fewer than ten. Germline-derived CDR1 and CDR2 are LGHNA and YNFKEQ. CDR3 length: 16 residues. V dropped 0 bases and J dropped 0 bases, with 9 bases sitting between them. This sample is part of a study of blood T cell repertoires in COVID-19. On the study more broadly: COVID-19 samples collected from the United States, Italy and Spain covered acute and convalescent phases. Nucleic acid was either cDNA or gDNA, and it came from T cells, B-cell-depleted T cells, or PBMCs.

Seattle patients were enrolled during active infection and followed longitudinally. In the authors' methods: Estimates of nucleated cell counts were drawn from the amplification of reference gene primers. Method: immunoSEQ multiplex PCR; TCRdb's copy keeps in-frame clones and lacks some. V, J and clone size derive from that table, while D and trimming were established from the DNA sequence. The sample has under 150,000 clones, approximately 85% seen once; the top ten hold more than 5%. What was sequenced was peripheral blood. This chain links TRBV4-2 with TRBJ2-1; D unresolved. The origin of this receptor is a woman aged 60 to 75 with COVID-19, enrolled during active disease. CDR3 nucleotides: TGTGCCAGCAGCCAAGATAGGTCTAGCTCCTACAATGAGCAGTTCTTC. As protein: CASSQDRSSSYNEQFF.